This T cell receptor (beta chain) was sequenced for a study of cytomegalovirus exposure and HLA in healthy donors. Study details: Sequencing of 150 million to 200 million T cells in an earlier analysis found some 100 million unique TCR beta sequences.

About this clone: Its antigen remains unknown.

Study-wide points: Donors were assumed by presence/absence analyses to have roughly uniform sequencing depth. A list of approximately 160 TCR beta chains associated with cytomegalovirus was given. The availability of immune exposure information extended only to CMV serostatus.

Vbeta (60) and Jbeta (13) primers were used in the PCR. This table comes from immunoSEQ multiplex PCR, and its TCRdb copy is limited to in-frame clones, with some not included. Of 200,000 to 250,000 clones in the sample, over 80% are singletons; the top ten hold roughly 0.71%. Germline CDR1 reads LGHNA; CDR2 reads YNFKEQ. V was pared by 1 base and J by 5 bases, with 6 bases of the junction left unmatched. The CDR3 runs to 16 residues. The chain joins TRBV4-2 to TRBJ2-3; 10 nucleotides match TRBD2. The sequenced material came from PBMCs. The TCR was taken from a boy aged 2 to 10 in good health and CMV-seronegative. The chain's CDR3 is CASSQASGRAGDTQYF. CDR3 nucleotides: TGTGCCAGCAGCCAAGCCAGCGGGAGGGCCGGAGATACGCAGTATTTT.